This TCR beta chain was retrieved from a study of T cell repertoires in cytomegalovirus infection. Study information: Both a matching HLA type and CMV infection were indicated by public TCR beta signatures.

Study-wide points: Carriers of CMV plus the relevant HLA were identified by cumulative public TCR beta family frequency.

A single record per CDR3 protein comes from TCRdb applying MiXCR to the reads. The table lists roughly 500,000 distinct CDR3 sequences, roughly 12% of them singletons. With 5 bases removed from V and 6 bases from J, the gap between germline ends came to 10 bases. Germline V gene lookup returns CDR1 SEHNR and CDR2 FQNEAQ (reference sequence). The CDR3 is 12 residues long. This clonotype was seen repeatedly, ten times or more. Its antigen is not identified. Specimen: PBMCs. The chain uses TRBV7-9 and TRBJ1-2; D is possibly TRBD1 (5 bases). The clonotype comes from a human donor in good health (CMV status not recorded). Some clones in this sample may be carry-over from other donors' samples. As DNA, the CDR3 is TGTGCCAGCAGCCGGGACCGAGATGGCTACACCTTC. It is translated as CASSRDRDGYTF.